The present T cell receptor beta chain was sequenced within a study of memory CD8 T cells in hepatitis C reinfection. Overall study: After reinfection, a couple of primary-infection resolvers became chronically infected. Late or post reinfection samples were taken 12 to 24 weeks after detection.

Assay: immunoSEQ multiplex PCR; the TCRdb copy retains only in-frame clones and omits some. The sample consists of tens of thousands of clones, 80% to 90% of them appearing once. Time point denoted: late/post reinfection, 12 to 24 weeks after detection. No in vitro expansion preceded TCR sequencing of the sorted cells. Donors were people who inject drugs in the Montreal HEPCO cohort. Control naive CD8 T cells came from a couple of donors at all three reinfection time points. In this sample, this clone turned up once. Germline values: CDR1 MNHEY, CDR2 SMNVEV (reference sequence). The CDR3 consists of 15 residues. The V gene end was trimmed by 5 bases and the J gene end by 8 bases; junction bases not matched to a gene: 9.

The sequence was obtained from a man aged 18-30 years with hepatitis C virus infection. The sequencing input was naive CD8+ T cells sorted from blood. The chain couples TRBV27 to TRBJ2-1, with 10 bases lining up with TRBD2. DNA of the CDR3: TGTGCCAGCAGTCATGGGGCTAGCGGGAGCCATGAGCAGTTCTTC. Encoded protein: CASSHGASGSHEQFF.